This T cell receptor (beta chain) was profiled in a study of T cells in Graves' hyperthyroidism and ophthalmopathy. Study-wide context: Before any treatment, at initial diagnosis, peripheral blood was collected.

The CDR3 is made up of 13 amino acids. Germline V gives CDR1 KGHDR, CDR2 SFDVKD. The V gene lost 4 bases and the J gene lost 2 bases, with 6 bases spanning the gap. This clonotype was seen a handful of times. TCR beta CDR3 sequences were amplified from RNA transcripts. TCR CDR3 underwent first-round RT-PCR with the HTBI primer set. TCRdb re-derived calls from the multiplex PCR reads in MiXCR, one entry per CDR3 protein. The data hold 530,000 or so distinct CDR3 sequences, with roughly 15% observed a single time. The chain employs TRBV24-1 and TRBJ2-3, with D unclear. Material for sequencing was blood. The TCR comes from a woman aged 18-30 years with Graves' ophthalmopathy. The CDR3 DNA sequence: TGTGCCACCAGTGACCTTGCCACAGATACGCAGTATTTT. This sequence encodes CATSDLATDTQYF.